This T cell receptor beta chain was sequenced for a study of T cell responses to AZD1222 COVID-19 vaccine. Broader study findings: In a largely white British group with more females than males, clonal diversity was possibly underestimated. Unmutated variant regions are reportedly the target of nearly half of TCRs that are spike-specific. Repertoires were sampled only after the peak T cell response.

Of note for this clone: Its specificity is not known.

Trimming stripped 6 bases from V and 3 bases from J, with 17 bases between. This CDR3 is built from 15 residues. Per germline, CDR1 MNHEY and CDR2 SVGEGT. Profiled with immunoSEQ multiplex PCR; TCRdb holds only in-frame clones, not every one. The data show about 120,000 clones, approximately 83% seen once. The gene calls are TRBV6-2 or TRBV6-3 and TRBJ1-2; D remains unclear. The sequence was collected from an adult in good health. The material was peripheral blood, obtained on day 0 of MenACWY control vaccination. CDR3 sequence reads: CASSKPSFSDYGYTF. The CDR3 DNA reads TGTGCCAGCAGCAAACCATCGTTTAGCGACTATGGCTACACCTTC.